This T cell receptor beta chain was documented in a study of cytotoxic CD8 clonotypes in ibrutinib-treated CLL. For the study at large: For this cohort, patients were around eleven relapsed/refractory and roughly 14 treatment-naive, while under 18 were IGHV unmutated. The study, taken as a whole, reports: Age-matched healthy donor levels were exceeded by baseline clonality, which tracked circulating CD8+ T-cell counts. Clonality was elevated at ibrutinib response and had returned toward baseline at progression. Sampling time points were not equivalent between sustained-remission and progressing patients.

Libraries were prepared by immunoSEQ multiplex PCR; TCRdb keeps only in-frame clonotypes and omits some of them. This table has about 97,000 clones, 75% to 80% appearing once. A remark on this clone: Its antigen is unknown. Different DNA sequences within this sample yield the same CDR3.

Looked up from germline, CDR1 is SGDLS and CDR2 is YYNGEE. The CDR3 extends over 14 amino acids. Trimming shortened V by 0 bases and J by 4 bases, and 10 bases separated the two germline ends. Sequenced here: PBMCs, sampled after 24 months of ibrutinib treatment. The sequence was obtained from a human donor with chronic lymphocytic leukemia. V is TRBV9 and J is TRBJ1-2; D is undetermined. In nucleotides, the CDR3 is TGTGCCAGCAGCGTAGCTGAGGGCGGCTATGGCTACACCTTC. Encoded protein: CASSVAEGGYGYTF. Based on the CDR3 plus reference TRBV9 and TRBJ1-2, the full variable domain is DSGVTQTPKHLITATGQRVTLRCSPRSGDLSVYWYQQSLDQGLQFLIQYYNGEERAKGNILERFSAQQFPDLHSELNLSSLELGDSALYFCASSVAEGGYGYTFGSGTRLTVV.